This T cell receptor (beta chain) emerged from a study of OX40 agonist ivuxolimab in advanced cancers. Study details: Every 2 weeks, patients got intravenous ivuxolimab at one of six dose levels (0.01-10 mg/kg). Past anti-PD-1, anti-PD-L1 or anti-CTLA-4 therapy was accepted, and approximately 40% had received some.

Concerning this clone: Its matching antigen is unknown.

Produced via immunoSEQ multiplex PCR; TCRdb's table is partial and in-frame only. The profile shows 55,000 to 60,000 clones, over 80% of them singletons. Whole-study results and caveats: Among the lowest levels of clonal expansion were found in partial responders at 0.1-3.0 mg/kg. CD4+ and CD8+ T cells in blood underwent clonal expansion by week 6 at 0.1 to 3.0 mg/kg.

From germline, CDR1 is SGHRS and CDR2 YFSETQ. The CDR3 sequence is 13 residues long. The junction had 6 bases not matched to a gene; V was cut back by 2 bases and J by 7 bases. The sample was CD4+ or CD8+ T cells sorted from blood, taken in a trial of the OX40 agonist ivuxolimab. The rearrangement uses TRBV5-1 and TRBJ2-7; 7 positions agree with TRBD1. The sequence was obtained from an adult with an advanced solid tumor such as melanoma, head and neck, liver or kidney cancer. CDR3 region: CASSLQGHNEQYF. The CDR3 bases are TGCGCCAGCAGCTTACAGGGGCATAATGAGCAGTACTTC.